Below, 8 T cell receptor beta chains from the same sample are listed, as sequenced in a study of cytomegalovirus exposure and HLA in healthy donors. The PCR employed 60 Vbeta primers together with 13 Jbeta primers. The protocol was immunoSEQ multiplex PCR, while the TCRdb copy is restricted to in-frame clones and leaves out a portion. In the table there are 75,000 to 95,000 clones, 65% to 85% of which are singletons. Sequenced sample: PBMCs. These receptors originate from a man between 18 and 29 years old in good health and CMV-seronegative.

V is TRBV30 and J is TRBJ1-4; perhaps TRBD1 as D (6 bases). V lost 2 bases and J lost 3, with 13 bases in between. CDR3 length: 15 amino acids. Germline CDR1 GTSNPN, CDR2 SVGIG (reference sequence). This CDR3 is CAWSPPGTPNEKLFF. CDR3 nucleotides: TGTGCCTGGAGTCCCCCCGGGACACCTAATGAAAAACTGTTTTTT.

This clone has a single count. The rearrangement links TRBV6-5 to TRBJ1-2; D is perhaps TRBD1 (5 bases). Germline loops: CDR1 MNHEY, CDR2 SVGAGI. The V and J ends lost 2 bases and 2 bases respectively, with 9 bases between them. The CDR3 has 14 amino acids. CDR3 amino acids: CASSYTQGNYGYTF. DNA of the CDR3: TGTGCCAGCAGTTACACGCAGGGAAACTATGGCTACACCTTC.

The CDR3 sequence is CASSGQGSSYEQYF. The CDR3, as DNA: TGTGCCAGCAGCGGACAGGGGAGCTCCTACGAGCAGTACTTC. The chain has TRBV5-6 and TRBJ2-7, with 9 nucleotides matching TRBD1. There are 14 residues in the CDR3. Germline V gene sequence: CDR1 SGHDT, CDR2 YYEEEE. V was clipped by 4 bases and J by 0 bases; unmatched bases: 2.

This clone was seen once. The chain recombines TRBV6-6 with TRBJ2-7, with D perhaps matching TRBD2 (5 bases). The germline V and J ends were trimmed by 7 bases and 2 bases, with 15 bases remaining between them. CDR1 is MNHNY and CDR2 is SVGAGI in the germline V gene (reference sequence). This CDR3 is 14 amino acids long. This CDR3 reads CASMVGIGPYEQYF. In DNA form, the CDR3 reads TGTGCCAGCATGGTCGGGATAGGGCCCTACGAGCAGTACTTC.

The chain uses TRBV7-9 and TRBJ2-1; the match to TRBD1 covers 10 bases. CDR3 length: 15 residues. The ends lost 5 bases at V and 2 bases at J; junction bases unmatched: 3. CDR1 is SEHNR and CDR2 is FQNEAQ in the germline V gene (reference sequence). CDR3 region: CASSTGQGAYNEQFF. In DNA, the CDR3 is TGTGCCAGCAGCACCGGACAGGGGGCCTACAATGAGCAGTTCTTC.

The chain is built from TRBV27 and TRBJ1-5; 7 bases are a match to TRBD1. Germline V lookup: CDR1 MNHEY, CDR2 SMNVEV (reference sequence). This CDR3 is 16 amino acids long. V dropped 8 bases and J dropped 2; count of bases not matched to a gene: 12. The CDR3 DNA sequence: TGTGCCAGCCGCTCTCATAGGGGGACAGGCAATCAGCCCCAGCATTTT. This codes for CASRSHRGTGNQPQHF.

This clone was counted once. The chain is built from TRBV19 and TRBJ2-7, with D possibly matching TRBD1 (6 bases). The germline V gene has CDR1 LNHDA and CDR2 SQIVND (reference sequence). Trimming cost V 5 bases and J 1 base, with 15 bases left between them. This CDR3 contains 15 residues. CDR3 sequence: CASSHLQGASYEQYF. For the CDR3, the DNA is TGTGCCAGTAGTCATTTACAGGGAGCTTCCTACGAGCAGTACTTC.

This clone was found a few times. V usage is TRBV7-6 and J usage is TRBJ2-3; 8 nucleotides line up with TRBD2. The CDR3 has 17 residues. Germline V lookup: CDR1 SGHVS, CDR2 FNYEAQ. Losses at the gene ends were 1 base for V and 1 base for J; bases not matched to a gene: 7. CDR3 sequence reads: CASSLVREGLGTDTQYF. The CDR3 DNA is TGTGCCAGCAGCTTAGTACGGGAGGGCCTAGGCACAGATACGCAGTATTTT.